This T cell receptor beta chain comes out of a study of PD-L1 blockade in urothelial cancer. Whole-study context: About 85% of the roughly 29 patients were men whose urothelial cancer was bladder-origin. When blood samples were assessed, the median T cell count was approximately 140,000. Timepoints chosen for blood analysis were 3 weeks (second dose) and 6 weeks after treatment start.

TCRdb's table, derived via immunoSEQ multiplex PCR, lists solely in-frame clones and lacks some. The data hold fewer than 45,000 clones, with approximately 82% observed a single time. Pretreatment and on-treatment samples were taken, numbering 1 to 8 per patient. In its sample, this clone was seen once. Germline V CDR1 and CDR2: SQVTM, ANQGSEA. CDR3 length: 14 amino acids. With 4 bases removed from V and 2 bases from J, the gap between germline ends came to 14 bases. The sequencing used PBMCs, collected around atezolizumab (anti-PD-L1) treatment. This chain links TRBV29-1 with TRBJ1-1; D possibly corresponds to TRBD1 (5 bases). This sequence originates from a man in his sixties or seventies with urothelial cancer. The DNA for the CDR3 is TGCAGCGTTGGAGGCGGGAGGGGAAACACTGAAGCTTTCTTT. This translates into CSVGGGRGNTEAFF.